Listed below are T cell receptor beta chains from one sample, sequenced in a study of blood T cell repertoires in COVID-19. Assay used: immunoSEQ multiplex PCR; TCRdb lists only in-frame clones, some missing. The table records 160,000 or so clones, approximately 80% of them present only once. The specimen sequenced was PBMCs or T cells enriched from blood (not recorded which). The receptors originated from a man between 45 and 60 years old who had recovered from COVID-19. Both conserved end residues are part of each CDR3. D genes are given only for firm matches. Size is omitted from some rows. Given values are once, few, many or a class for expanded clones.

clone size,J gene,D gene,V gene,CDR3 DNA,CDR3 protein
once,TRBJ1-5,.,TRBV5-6,TGTGCCAGCACGCGCGCAGGGTTCAATCAGCCCCAGCATTTT,CASTRAGFNQPQHF
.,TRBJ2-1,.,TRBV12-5,TGTGCTAGTGGTTTGGAGATACGGTCCCGCAATGAGCAGTTCTTC,CASGLEIRSRNEQFF
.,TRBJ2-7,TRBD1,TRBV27,TGTGCCAGTGGACAGGGACGCCACGAGCAGTACTTC,CASGQGRHEQYF
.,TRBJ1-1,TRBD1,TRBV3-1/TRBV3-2,TGTGCCAGCAGCGCGGGACAGAGAAACACTGAAGCTTTCTTT,CASSAGQRNTEAFF
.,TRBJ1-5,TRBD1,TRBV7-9,TGTGCCAGCAGCTACACAGGGGCATGGAGCAATCAGCCCCAGCATTTT,CASSYTGAWSNQPQHF
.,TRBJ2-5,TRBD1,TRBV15,TGTGCCACCAGCAGAGATCTGACAGGGAATTCGGAGACCCAGTACTTC,CATSRDLTGNSETQYF
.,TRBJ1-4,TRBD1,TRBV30,TGTGCCTACCAGACAGGGAGCACTAATGAAAAACTGTTTTTT,CAYQTGSTNEKLFF
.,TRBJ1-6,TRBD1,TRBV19,TGTGCCACCAGGACAGGGGACCATTATAATTCACCCCTCCACTTT,CATRTGDHYNSPLHF
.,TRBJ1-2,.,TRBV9,TGTGCCAGCAGCGTGAGATCGAACTATGGCTACACCTTC,CASSVRSNYGYTF
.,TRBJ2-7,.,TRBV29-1,TGCAGCGTTGGTCGGAGGGTCTACGAGCAGTACTTC,CSVGRRVYEQYF
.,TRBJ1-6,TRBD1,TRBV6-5,TGTGCCAGCAGTTGGGACAGGGGCCCTTCACCCCTCCACTTT,CASSWDRGPSPLHF
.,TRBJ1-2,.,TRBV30,TGTGCCTGGAGGGGGCAGGGGCCCTATGGCTACACCTTC,CAWRGQGPYGYTF
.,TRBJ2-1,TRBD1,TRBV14,TGTGCCAGCAGCGGACAGGGGTACAATGAGCAGTTCTTC,CASSGQGYNEQFF
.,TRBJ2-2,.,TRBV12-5,TGTGCTAGTGGTTCCCTCCCCCTCGCCGGGGAGCTGTTTTTT,CASGSLPLAGELFF
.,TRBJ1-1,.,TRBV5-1,TGCGCCAGCAGCTTGGCACAGACGAACACTGAAGCTTTCTTT,CASSLAQTNTEAFF
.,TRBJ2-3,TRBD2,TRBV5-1,TGCGCCAGCAGCTTGGGCAGTAGCGGGGGCACAGATACGCAGTATTTT,CASSLGSSGGTDTQYF
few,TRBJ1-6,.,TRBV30,TGTGCCTGGACCAGTTCTTTTTCCAGCTCCTATAATTCACCCCTCCACTTT,CAWTSSFSSSYNSPLHF
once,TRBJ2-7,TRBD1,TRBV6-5,TGTGCCAGCAACCGGGCAGGGGGCTATAACGAGCAGTACTTC,CASNRAGGYNEQYF
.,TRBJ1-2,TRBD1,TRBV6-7,TGTGCCAGCATCACCCAGGGGGACTATGGCTACACCTTC,CASITQGDYGYTF
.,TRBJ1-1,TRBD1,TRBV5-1,TGCGCCAGCAGCCCACGGACAGGGGGCGGCACTGAAGCTTTCTTT,CASSPRTGGGTEAFF
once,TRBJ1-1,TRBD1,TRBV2,TGTGCCAGCAGAAGGGACAGGAACACTGAAGCTTTCTTT,CASRRDRNTEAFF
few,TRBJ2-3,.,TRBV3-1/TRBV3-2,TGTGCCAGCAGCCGAAGTGTACTTGGCGGGGCATACACAGATACGCAGTATTTT,CASSRSVLGGAYTDTQYF
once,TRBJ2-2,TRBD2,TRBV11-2,TGTGCCAGCAGCCCCTTTGGGGGGGACACCGGGGAGCTGTTTTTT,CASSPFGGDTGELFF
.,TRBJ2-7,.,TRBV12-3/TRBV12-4,TGTGCCAGCAGTTTGACTTACGAGCAGTACTTC,CASSLTYEQYF
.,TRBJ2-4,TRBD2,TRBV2,TGTGCCAGCAAAATCGAGCGGGGGGGCCGGAGCATTCAGTACTTC,CASKIERGGRSIQYF
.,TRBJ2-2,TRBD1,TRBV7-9,TGTGCCAGCAGCCGACAGGGGATGAACACCGGGGAGCTGTTTTTT,CASSRQGMNTGELFF
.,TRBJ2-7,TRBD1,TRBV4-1,TGCGCCAGCAGCCAAGAGGACCTGGGGACAGGGGCCTACGAGCAGTACTTC,CASSQEDLGTGAYEQYF
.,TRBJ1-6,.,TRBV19,TGTGCCGCAAGGAGGGCGGGCAGCTCCTATAATTCACCCCTCCACTTT,CAARRAGSSYNSPLHF
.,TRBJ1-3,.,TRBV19,TGTGCCAGTGCCCCCGGACAGATAGGAAACACCATATATTTT,CASAPGQIGNTIYF
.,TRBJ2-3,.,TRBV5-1,TGCGCCAGCAGCTTGGGGACAGCCCTCACAGATACGCAGTATTTT,CASSLGTALTDTQYF
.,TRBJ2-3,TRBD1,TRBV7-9,TGTGCCAGCAGCTTAAGTCAGGGGGCGGCAGATACGCAGTATTTT,CASSLSQGAADTQYF
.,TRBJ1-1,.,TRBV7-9,TGCCCCACCAGCCTGGGGGGCGGGGGCCGAAAGAACACTGAAGCTTTCTTT,CPTSLGGGGRKNTEAFF
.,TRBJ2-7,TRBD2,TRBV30,TGTGCCTGGAGACTCGGGACTAGCGGGATCTACGAGCAGTACTTC,CAWRLGTSGIYEQYF
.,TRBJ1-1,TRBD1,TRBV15,TGTGCCACCAGCACGGACAGGGTAGTCACTGAAGCTTTCTTT,CATSTDRVVTEAFF